This T cell receptor beta chain was profiled in a study of blood T cell repertoires in COVID-19. Overall study context: The United States, Italy and Spain provided the acute and convalescent COVID-19 samples. Sample material is recorded as cDNA or gDNA derived from T cells, B-cell-depleted T cells, or PBMCs.

In the original analysis: Estimation of nucleated cell counts relied on the amplification of reference gene primers. TCRdb keeps only in-frame clones here, not all; method: immunoSEQ multiplex PCR. That table gives V, J and clone size, and the DNA gave D and trimming. The data show tens of thousands of clones, roughly 85% seen once. CDR1 and CDR2 (germline): LGHDT, YNNKEL (reference sequence). CDR3 length: 16 residues. V shed 3 bases and J 5 bases; nucleotides not matched to a gene: 9. This clone has just a few counts. The rearrangement joins TRBV3-1 (or the pseudogene TRBV3-2) to TRBJ2-3, with 9 bases that match TRBD2. The source is a man in his forties with acute or convalescent COVID-19. Material for sequencing was peripheral blood. The DNA for the CDR3 is TGTGCCAGCAGCCACGGAGGGCTAGCGGGAATAGATACGCAGTATTTT. It codes for CASSHGGLAGIDTQYF.